This T cell receptor (beta chain) derives from a study of blood T cells in healthy people across ages. Next came a second PCR, run for roughly 7 to 12 cycles, which used a sample-barcoded 5' primer along with a J-beta primer mix. A template-switch adaptor that had 12 random nucleotides put a tag on each cDNA molecule. There were at least 3 million CDR3-containing paired-end reads obtained from each sample. One entry per CDR3 protein results from TCRdb running MiXCR on the 5' RACE reads. This sample has approximately 760,000 distinct CDR3 sequences, with 20% to 30% found just once. CDR1 and CDR2 (germline): DFQATT, SNEGSKA (reference sequence). J lost 3 bases, V lost 1 base, and 14 bases had no gene match. This CDR3 contains 17 residues. Samples each had at least 5 micrograms of total RNA extracted. The sample was also reused in another study, on T cells of mothers and their children. This second study notes: The data showed no persistent microchimeric T cell clones.

The sequence was obtained from a boy between 10 and 17 years old in good health. Sequenced sample: blood. The rearrangement uses TRBV20-1 and TRBJ1-2, with 7 bases fitting TRBD1. CDR3 sequence (DNA): TGCAGTGCTAGAGTGGGGACAGCCCTTTATATTGACTATGGCTACACCTTC. It specifies CSARVGTALYIDYGYTF.